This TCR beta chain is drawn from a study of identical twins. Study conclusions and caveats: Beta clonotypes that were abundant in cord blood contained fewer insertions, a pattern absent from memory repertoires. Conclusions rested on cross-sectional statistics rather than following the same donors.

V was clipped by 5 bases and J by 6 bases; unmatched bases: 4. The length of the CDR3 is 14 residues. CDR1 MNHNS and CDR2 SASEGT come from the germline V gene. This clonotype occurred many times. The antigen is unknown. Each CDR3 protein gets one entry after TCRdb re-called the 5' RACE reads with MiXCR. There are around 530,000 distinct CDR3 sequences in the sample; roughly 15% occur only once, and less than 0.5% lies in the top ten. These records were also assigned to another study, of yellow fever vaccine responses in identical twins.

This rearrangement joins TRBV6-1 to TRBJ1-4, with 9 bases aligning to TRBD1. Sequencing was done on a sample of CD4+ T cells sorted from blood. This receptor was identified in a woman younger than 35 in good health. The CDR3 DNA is TGTGCCAGCAGTCGGGACAGGGTGTATGAAAAACTGTTTTTT. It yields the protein CASSRDRVYEKLFF.